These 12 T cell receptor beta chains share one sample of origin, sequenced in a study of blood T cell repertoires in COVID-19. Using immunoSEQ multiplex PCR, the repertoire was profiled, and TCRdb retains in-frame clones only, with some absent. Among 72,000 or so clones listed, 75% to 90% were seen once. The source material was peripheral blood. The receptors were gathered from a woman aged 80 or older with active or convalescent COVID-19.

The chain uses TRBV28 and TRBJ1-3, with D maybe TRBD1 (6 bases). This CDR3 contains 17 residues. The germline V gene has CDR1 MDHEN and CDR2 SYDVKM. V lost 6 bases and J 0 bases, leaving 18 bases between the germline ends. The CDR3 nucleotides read TGTGCCAGCAGCGCATATCCCACAGGGCGCTCTGGAAACACCATATATTTT. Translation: CASSAYPTGRSGNTIYF.

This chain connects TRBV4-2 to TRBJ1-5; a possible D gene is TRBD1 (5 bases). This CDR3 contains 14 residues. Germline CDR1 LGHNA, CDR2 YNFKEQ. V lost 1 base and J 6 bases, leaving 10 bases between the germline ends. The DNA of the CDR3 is TGTGCCAGCAGCCAAGGGGGGGGAGGTCAGCCCCAGCATTTT. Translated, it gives CASSQGGGGQPQHF.

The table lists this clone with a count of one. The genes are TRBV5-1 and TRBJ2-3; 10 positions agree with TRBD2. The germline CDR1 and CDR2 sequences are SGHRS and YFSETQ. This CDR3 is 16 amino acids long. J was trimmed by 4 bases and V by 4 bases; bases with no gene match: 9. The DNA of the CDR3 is TGCGCCAGCAGCCGGAACCTAGCGGGGGCAGCAGATACGCAGTATTTT. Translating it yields CASSRNLAGAADTQYF.

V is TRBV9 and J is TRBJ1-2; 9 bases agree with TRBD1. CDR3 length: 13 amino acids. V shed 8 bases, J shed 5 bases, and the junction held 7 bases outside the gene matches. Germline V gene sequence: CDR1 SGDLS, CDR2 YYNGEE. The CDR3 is CASNTGGAYGYTF. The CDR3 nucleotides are TGTGCCAGTAATACAGGGGGCGCTTATGGCTACACCTTC.

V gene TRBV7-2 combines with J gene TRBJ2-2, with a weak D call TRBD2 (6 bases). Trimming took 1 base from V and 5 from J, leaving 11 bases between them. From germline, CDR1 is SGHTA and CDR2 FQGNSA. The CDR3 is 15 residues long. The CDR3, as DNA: TGTGCCAGCAGCTTAGATGGCGGGGCGACCGGGGAGCTGTTTTTT. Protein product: CASSLDGGATGELFF.

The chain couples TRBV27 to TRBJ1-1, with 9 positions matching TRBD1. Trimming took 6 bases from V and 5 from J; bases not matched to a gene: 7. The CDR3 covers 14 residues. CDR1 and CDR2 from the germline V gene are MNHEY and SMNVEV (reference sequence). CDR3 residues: CASREQGAETEAFF. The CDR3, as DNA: TGTGCCAGCAGGGAACAGGGGGCCGAGACTGAAGCTTTCTTT.

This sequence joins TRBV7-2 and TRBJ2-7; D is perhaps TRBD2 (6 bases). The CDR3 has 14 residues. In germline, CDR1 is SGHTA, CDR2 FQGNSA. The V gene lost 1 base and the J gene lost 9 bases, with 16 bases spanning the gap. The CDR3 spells CASSLGGLFSVQYF. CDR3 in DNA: TGTGCCAGCAGCTTAGGGGGACTCTTCTCAGTGCAGTACTTC.

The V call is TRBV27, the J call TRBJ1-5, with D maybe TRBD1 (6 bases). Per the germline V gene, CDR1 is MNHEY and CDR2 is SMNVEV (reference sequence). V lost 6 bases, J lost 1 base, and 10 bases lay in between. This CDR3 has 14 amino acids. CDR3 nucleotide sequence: TGTGCCAGCAGCATGACAGGCAGCAATCAGCCCCAGCATTTT. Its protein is CASSMTGSNQPQHF.

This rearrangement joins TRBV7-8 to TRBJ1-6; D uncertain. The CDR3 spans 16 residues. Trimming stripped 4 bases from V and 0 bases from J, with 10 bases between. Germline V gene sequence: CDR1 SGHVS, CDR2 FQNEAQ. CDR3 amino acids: CASSSARFSYNSPLHF. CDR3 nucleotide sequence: TGTGCCAGCAGCTCCGCCCGGTTCTCCTATAATTCACCCCTCCACTTT.

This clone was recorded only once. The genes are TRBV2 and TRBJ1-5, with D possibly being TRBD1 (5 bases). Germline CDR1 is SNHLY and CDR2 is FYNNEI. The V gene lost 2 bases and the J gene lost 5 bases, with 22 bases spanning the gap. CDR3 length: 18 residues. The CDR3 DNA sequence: TGTGCCAGCAGTGAAACAAAGTGGGTTGGGGCAGTGGATCAGCCCCAGCATTTT. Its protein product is CASSETKWVGAVDQPQHF.

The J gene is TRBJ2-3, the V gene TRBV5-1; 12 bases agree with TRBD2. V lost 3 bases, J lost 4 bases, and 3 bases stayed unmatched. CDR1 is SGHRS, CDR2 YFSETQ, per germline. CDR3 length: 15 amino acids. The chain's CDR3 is CASSSLAGGPDTQYF. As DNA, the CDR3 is TGCGCCAGCAGCTCCCTAGCGGGGGGGCCAGATACGCAGTATTTT.

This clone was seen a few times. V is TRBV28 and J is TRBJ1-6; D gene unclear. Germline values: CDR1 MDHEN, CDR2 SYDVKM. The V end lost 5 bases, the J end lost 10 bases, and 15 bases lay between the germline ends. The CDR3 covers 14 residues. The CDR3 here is CASSPSRAESPLHF. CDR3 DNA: TGTGCCAGCAGTCCTAGTAGAGCCGAGTCACCCCTCCACTTT.